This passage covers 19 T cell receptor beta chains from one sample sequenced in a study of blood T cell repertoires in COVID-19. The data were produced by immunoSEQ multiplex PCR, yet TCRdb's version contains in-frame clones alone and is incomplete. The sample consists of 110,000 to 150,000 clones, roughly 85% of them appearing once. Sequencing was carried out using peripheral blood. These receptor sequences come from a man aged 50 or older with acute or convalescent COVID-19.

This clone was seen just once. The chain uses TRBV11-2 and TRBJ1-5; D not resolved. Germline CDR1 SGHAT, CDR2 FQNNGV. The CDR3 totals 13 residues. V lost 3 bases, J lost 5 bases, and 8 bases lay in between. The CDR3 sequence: CASSFGRDQPQHF. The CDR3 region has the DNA TGTGCCAGCAGCTTCGGGCGGGATCAGCCCCAGCATTTT.

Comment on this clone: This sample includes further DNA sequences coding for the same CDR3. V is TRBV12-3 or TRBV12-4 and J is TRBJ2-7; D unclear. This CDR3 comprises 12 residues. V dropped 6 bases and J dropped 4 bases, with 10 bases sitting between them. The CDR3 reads CASSPTGYEQYF. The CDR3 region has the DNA TGTGCCAGCAGCCCTACGGGTTACGAGCAGTACTTC.

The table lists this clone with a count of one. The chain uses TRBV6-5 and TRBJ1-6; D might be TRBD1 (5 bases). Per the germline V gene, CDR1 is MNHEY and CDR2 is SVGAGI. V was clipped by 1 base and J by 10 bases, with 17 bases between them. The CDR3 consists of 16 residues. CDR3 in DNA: TGTGCCAGCAGTTACTTCGGGACCCGGGGGGAGTCACCCCTCCACTTT. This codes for CASSYFGTRGESPLHF.

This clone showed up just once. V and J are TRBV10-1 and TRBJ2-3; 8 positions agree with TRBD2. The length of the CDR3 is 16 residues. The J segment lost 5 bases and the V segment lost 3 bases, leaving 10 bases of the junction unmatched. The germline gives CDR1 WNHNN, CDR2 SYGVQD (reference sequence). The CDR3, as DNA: TGCGCCAGCAGTGAATTACGCGGGGGGCCAGGAGATACGCAGTATTTT. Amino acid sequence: CASSELRGGPGDTQYF.

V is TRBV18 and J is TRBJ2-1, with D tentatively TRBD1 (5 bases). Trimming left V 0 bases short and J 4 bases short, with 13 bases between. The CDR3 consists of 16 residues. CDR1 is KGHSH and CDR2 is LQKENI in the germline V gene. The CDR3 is CASSPPGQASYNEQFF. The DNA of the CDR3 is TGTGCCAGCTCACCACCGGGGCAGGCCTCGTACAATGAGCAGTTCTTC.

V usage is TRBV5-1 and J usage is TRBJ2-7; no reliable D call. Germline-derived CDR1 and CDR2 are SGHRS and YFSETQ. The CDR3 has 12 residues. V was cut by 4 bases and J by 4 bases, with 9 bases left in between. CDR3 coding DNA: TGCGCCAGCAGCCATCCGGGTTACGAGCAGTACTTC. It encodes CASSHPGYEQYF.

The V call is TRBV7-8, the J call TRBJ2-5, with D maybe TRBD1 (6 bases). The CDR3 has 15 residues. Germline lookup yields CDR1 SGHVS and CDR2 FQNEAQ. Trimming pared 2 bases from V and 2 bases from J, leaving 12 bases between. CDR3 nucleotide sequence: TGTGCCAGCAGCTTACAGGGGCCCGGACAAGAGACCCAGTACTTC. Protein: CASSLQGPGQETQYF.

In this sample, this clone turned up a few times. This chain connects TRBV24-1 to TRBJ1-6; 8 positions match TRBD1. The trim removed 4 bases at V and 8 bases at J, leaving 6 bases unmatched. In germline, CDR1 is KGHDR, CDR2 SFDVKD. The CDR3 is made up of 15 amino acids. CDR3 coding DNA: TGTGCCACCAGTGAGATCGGACAGGGTGATTCACCCCTCCACTTT. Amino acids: CATSEIGQGDSPLHF.

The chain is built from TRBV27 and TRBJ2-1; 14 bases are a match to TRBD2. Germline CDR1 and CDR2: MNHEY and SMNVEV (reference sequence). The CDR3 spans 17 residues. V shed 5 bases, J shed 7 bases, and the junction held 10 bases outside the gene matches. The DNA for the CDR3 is TGTGCCAGCAGTGCCCGGCCCGGGACTAGCGGGAGTAATGAGCAGTTCTTC. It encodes CASSARPGTSGSNEQFF.

The CDR3 coding sequence is TGCAGCGCCGTTGACAGGGGAGGAGAGACCCAGTACTTC. It codes for CSAVDRGGETQYF. V gene TRBV29-1 combines with J gene TRBJ2-5; TRBD1 aligns across 8 bases. The junction had 8 bases not matched to a gene; V was cut back by 7 bases and J by 4 bases. The CDR3 has 13 amino acids. The germline V gene encodes CDR1 SQVTM and CDR2 ANQGSEA.

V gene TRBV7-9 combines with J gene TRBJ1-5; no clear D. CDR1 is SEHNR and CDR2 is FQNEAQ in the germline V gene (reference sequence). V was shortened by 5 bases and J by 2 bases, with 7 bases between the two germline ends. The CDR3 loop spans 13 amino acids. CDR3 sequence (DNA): TGTGCCAGCAGCCCCCCGGGCAATCAGCCCCAGCATTTT. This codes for CASSPPGNQPQHF.

Here the CDR3 DNA reads TGTGCCAGCTCACCAGGGGGCGCGGACTATGGCTACACCTTC. This translates into CASSPGGADYGYTF. The chain is built from TRBV18 and TRBJ1-2, with a tentative D call TRBD1 (6 bases). V lost 2 bases, J lost 3 bases, and 10 bases lay in between. The germline gives CDR1 KGHSH, CDR2 LQKENI. CDR3 length equals 14 residues.

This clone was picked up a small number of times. This chain's CDR3 is CASSRGGGPIDTQYF. The CDR3 coding sequence is TGCGCCAGCAGTAGGGGCGGGGGGCCGATAGATACGCAGTATTTT. The chain employs TRBV10-1 and TRBJ2-3; 8 bases map to TRBD2. Looked up from germline, CDR1 is WNHNN and CDR2 is SYGVQD (reference sequence). The CDR3 is 15 residues long. Trimming took 5 bases from V and 5 from J; bases not matched to a gene: 9.

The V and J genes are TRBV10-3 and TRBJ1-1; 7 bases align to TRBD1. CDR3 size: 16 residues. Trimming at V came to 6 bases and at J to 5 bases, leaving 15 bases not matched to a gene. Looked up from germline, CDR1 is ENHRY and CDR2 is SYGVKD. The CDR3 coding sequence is TGTGCCATCAGCCAAGACCCGACAGGGAGTCAGACTGAAGCTTTCTTT. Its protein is CAISQDPTGSQTEAFF.

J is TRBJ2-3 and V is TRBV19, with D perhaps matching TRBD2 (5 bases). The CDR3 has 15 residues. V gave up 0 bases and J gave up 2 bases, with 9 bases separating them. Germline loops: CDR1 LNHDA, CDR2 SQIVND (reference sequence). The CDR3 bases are TGTGCCAGTAGTATAGAAGGAGGCCACACAGATACGCAGTATTTT. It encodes CASSIEGGHTDTQYF.

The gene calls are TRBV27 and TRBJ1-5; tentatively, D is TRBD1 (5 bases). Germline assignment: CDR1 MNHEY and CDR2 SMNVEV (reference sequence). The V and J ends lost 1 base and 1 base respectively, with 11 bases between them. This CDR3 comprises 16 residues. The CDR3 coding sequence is TGTGCCAGCAGTTTATTTGGGGGGGGGAGCAATCAGCCCCAGCATTTT. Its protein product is CASSLFGGGSNQPQHF.

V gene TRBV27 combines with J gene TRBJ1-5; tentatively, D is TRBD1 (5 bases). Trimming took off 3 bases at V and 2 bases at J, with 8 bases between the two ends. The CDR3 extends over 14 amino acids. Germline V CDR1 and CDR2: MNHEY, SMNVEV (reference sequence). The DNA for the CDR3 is TGTGCCAGCAGTTTCATAGGGGGCAATCAGCCCCAGCATTTT. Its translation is CASSFIGGNQPQHF.

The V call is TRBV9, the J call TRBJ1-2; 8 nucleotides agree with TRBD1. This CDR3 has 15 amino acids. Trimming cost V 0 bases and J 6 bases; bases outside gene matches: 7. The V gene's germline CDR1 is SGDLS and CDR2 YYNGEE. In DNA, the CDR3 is TGTGCCAGCAGCGTAGGTGGTGACAGGGGACATGGCTACACCTTC. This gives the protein CASSVGGDRGHGYTF.

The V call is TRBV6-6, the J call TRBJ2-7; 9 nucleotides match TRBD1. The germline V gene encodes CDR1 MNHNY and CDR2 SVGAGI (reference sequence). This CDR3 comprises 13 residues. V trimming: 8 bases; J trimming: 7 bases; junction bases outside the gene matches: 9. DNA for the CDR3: TGTGCCAGCGAGGACAGGGGAACGTGGGAGCAGTACTTC. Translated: CASEDRGTWEQYF.